This T cell receptor beta chain was documented in a study of shared clonotypes between healthy human individuals. This clone was seen a handful of times. Germline CDR1 reads GTSNPN; CDR2 reads SVGIG (reference sequence). This CDR3 has 12 amino acids. Deletions cut 2 bases from V and 8 bases from J, with 12 bases between. In the CD4+ fraction, cells were divided into CD45RA+ naive and CD45RA-negative memory subsets. Assay used: immunoSEQ multiplex PCR; TCRdb lists only in-frame clones, some missing. The profile shows over a million clones, 65% to 80% of them singletons. The sequence was obtained from a young man in good health. This chain uses TRBV30 with TRBJ1-2; D gene ambiguous. The sample consisted of memory CD4+ T cells sorted from blood. Subset noted: CD45RA-negative fraction. CDR3 bases: TGTGCCTGGAGTAGCCAGGCGCGGGGCTACACCTTC. Translated, it gives CAWSSQARGYTF.